These 26 T cell receptor beta chains came from one sample sequenced in a study of regulatory T cells in long-lasting Graves disease. Relying on iRepertoire HTBI primers and Arm-PCR of CDR3 regions, the team built TCR beta libraries. TCRdb re-analysed the multiplex PCR reads in MiXCR, keeping a single row per CDR3 protein. The sample carries 400,000 to 450,000 distinct CDR3 sequences, 16% recorded once. Time point meaning: newly diagnosed GD, antithyroid drugs for less than 3 months. Construction of the TCR library relied on RNA isolated from PBMCs. The same specimen was also included in a second study, on T cells in Graves' hyperthyroidism and ophthalmopathy.

Sequencing used peripheral blood mononuclear cells (PBMCs), obtained at new diagnosis, from a patient treated with antithyroid drugs. The receptors shown here come from a woman aged 30 to 39 with Graves disease.

A remark on this clonotype: One junction end does not reproduce the germline sequence, and a read error may be involved. The J gene is TRBJ2-1, the V gene TRBV5-6; D possibly corresponds to TRBD2 (6 bases). This CDR3 contains 16 residues. The germline CDR1 and CDR2 sequences are SGHDT and YYEEEE. CDR3: CASTYWTGESYNEQFF. As DNA, the CDR3 is TGTGCTAGCACCTATTGGACGGGAGAGTCCTACAATGAGCAGTTCTTC.

This clonotype was counted many times. The chain employs TRBV3-1 and TRBJ2-1; D remains ambiguous. Germline V gives CDR1 LGHDT, CDR2 YNNKEL (reference sequence). The CDR3 consists of 12 residues. Trimming removed 0 bases from V and 9 bases from J, with 6 bases in between. CDR3 nucleotide sequence: TGTGCCAGCAGCCAAGATCTAGGTGAGCAGTTCTTC. Protein sequence: CASSQDLGEQFF.

The chain links TRBV6-1 to TRBJ1-5; TRBD1 might be the D (5 bases). The CDR3 loop spans 13 amino acids. The V gene lost 6 bases and the J gene lost 3 bases, with 9 bases spanning the gap. The germline CDR1 and CDR2 sequences are MNHNS and SASEGT. CDR3 nucleotides: TGTGCCAGCAGCCGGGGCCTCAATCAGCCCCAGCATTTT. Amino acids: CASSRGLNQPQHF.

The gene calls are TRBV7-9 and TRBJ2-5; no firm D call. This CDR3 comprises 15 residues. CDR1 is SEHNR, CDR2 FQNEAQ, per germline (reference sequence). Trimming cost V 0 bases and J 2 bases, with 10 bases left between them. This CDR3 is CASSLARVRQETQYF. In nucleotides, the CDR3 is TGTGCCAGCAGCTTAGCTCGGGTCCGACAAGAGACCCAGTACTTC.

This clonotype came up a few times. V usage is TRBV3-1 and J usage is TRBJ2-2; maybe TRBD2 (6 bases). Germline loops: CDR1 LGHDT, CDR2 YNNKEL (reference sequence). CDR3 size: 19 residues. V lost 0 bases to trimming and J lost 6 bases, with 23 bases between them. The CDR3 DNA reads TGTGCCAGCAGCCAAGACCCCCGACTGTCCGGACTAAGCCCCGGGGAGCTGTTTTTT. This translates into CASSQDPRLSGLSPGELFF. The variable domain in full, with the rest retrieved from reference TRBV3-1 and TRBJ2-2, is DTAVSQTPKYLVTQMGNDKSIKCEQNLGHDTMYWYKQDSKKFLKIMFSYNNKELIINETVPNRFSPKSPDKAHLNLHINSLELGDSAVYFCASSQDPRLSGLSPGELFFGEGSRLTVL.

This clonotype was recorded many times. The chain recombines TRBV24-1 with TRBJ1-5; no definite D call. V was trimmed by 5 bases and J by 4 bases, leaving 23 bases between them. Germline lookup yields CDR1 KGHDR and CDR2 SFDVKD. The CDR3 spans 18 residues. The CDR3 sequence is CATSVLTQRNPLNQPQHF. The CDR3 DNA follows: TGTGCCACCAGTGTCCTCACCCAGCGGAACCCCCTTAATCAGCCCCAGCATTTT.

There are many counts of this clonotype. The chain carries TRBV12-3 or TRBV12-4 and TRBJ2-1; 11 bases match TRBD2. The V and J ends lost 5 bases and 15 bases, in that order; junction bases with no gene match: 6. The CDR3 loop spans 12 amino acids. CDR3 DNA: TGTGCCAGCAGTCCGCCTAGCGGGGGGACGTTCTTC. Residues: CASSPPSGGTFF.

The sample holds many counts of this clonotype. The chain has TRBV6-2 or TRBV6-3 and TRBJ1-1; D unclear. CDR3 length equals 15 residues. Germline V gene data show CDR1 as MNHEY and CDR2 as SVGEGT. Trimming cost V 1 base and J 1 base, with 10 bases left between them. Here the CDR3 reads CASSYLLPGNTEAFF. The CDR3 nucleotides are TGTGCCAGCAGTTACTTGCTCCCAGGGAACACTGAAGCTTTCTTT.

This clonotype came up a few times. This chain joins TRBV11-3 and TRBJ1-6, with 10 nucleotides matching TRBD1. The CDR3 runs to 15 residues. V lost 5 bases, J lost 12 bases, and 10 bases stayed unmatched. Germline CDR1 is SGHNT and CDR2 is YENEEA. For the CDR3, the DNA is TGTGCCAGCAGCCAGACAGGGGGCGGCTCCAGACCCCTCCACTTT. It specifies CASSQTGGGSRPLHF.

This clonotype has just a few counts. The chain combines TRBV28 with TRBJ1-1; the match to TRBD1 covers 8 bases. This CDR3 contains 16 residues. CDR1 MDHEN and CDR2 SYDVKM come from the germline V gene. The V and J ends lost 1 base and 4 bases, in that order; junction bases with no gene match: 8. Here the CDR3 DNA reads TGTGCCAGCAGTTTATACCCGGGAACAGGGGGCACTGAAGCTTTCTTT. This translates into CASSLYPGTGGTEAFF.

This clonotype was seen repeatedly, ten times or more. The V and J genes are TRBV11-2 and TRBJ2-3; D unclear. Trimming took 0 bases from V and 8 from J, leaving 18 bases between them. The CDR3 is made up of 16 amino acids. Germline V gene lookup returns CDR1 SGHAT and CDR2 FQNNGV. The CDR3 spells CASSLDLLPVGSTQYF. In nucleotides, the CDR3 is TGTGCCAGCAGCTTAGATCTCCTCCCCGTCGGGTCTACGCAGTATTTT.

This clonotype was observed at least ten times. This chain links TRBV18 with TRBJ2-1, with 12 bases identical to TRBD2. V trimming: 8 bases; J trimming: 2 bases; junction bases outside the gene matches: 4. Germline CDR1 is KGHSH and CDR2 is LQKENI. The CDR3 runs 15 residues. CDR3 bases: TGTGCCAGCAGACTAGCGGGAGATCCCTACAATGAGCAGTTCTTC. It is translated as CASRLAGDPYNEQFF. The entire variable domain, with the rest obtained from reference TRBV18 and TRBJ2-1, is as follows: NAGVMQNPRHLVRRRGQEARLRCSPMKGHSHVYWYRQLPEEGLKFMVYLQKENIIDESGMPKERFSAEFPKEGPSILRIQQVVRGDSAAYFCASRLAGDPYNEQFFGPGTRLTVL.

This clonotype appeared a few times. The V call is TRBV9, the J call TRBJ2-5, with D perhaps TRBD1 (6 bases). In germline, CDR1 is SGDLS, CDR2 YYNGEE. Trimming left V 0 bases short and J 5 bases short, with 14 bases between. The CDR3 consists of 15 residues. CDR3: CASSVEGRGGETQYF. The CDR3 DNA reads as TGTGCCAGCAGCGTAGAAGGCAGGGGCGGGGAGACCCAGTACTTC. Complete variable domain (other parts from reference TRBV9 and TRBJ2-5): DSGVTQTPKHLITATGQRVTLRCSPRSGDLSVYWYQQSLDQGLQFLIQYYNGEERAKGNILERFSAQQFPDLHSELNLSSLELGDSALYFCASSVEGRGGETQYFGPGTRLLVL.

The chain carries TRBV27 and TRBJ2-5; D possibly corresponds to TRBD2 (5 bases). This CDR3 region has 13 residues. V lost 8 bases and J 4 bases, leaving 14 bases between the germline ends. CDR1 is MNHEY, CDR2 SMNVEV, per germline (reference sequence). CDR3 sequence reads: CASRIRGGETQYF. Written as DNA, the CDR3 is TGTGCCAGCCGTATCCGGGGTGGAGAGACCCAGTACTTC.

CDR3 protein: CASYPGQGSYEQYF. DNA of the CDR3: TGCGCCAGTTATCCGGGACAGGGGTCCTACGAGCAGTACTTC. The V and J genes are TRBV10-2 and TRBJ2-7; 10 positions match TRBD1. The CDR3 length is 14 residues. Per germline, CDR1 WSHSY and CDR2 SAAADI. V lost 9 bases, J lost 1 base, and 6 bases stayed unmatched.

At least ten counts were recorded for this clonotype. The J gene is TRBJ1-5, the V gene TRBV20-1; no definite D call. Germline V gene sequence: CDR1 DFQATT, CDR2 SNEGSKA (reference sequence). The length of the CDR3 is 17 residues. Trimming took 6 bases from V and 0 from J, leaving 21 bases between them. CDR3 DNA sequence: TGCAGTGCCAGTTCGCTCGCAGAAAGTTATAGCAATCAGCCCCAGCATTTT. Translating it yields CSASSLAESYSNQPQHF.

The sample holds many counts of this clonotype. The chain is built from TRBV20-1 and TRBJ2-1; D not resolved. V was shortened by 1 base and J by 12 bases, with 10 bases between the two germline ends. CDR1 is DFQATT, CDR2 SNEGSKA, per germline (reference sequence). This CDR3 has 11 amino acids. The CDR3, as DNA: TGCAGTGCTAGAGGATTACCTGGGCAGTTCTTC. Encoded protein: CSARGLPGQFF.

This clonotype was seen ten or more times. The chain recombines TRBV28 with TRBJ2-7; unclear D gene. Germline CDR1 reads MDHEN; CDR2 reads SYDVKM. The V and J ends lost 2 bases and 7 bases respectively, with 24 bases between them. The CDR3 consists of 17 residues. CDR3 in DNA: TGTGCCAGCAGTTTACGGCGAGCGAGCGCCCTATGGGGAGAGCAGTACTTC. It is translated as CASSLRRASALWGEQYF.

This clonotype was detected many times. V usage is TRBV27 and J usage is TRBJ1-5; D not resolved. This CDR3 comprises 13 residues. The germline CDR1 and CDR2 sequences are MNHEY and SMNVEV (reference sequence). The ends were cut back, 2 bases at V and 4 bases at J, with 6 bases in the middle. The CDR3 is CASSLVGNQPQHF. In nucleotides, the CDR3 is TGTGCCAGCAGTTTAGTTGGGAATCAGCCCCAGCATTTT.

This clonotype was recorded many times. V gene TRBV12-3 or TRBV12-4 combines with J gene TRBJ2-1; TRBD2 agrees at 9 bases. This CDR3 comprises 15 residues. The ends lost 5 bases at V and 9 bases at J; junction bases unmatched: 11. The CDR3 nucleotides read TGTGCCAGCAGTCCGTGGACTAGCGTAGTCGCTGAGCAGTTCTTC. Protein: CASSPWTSVVAEQFF.

This chain joins TRBV5-1 and TRBJ2-7, with 10 bases lining up with TRBD1. The CDR3 covers 15 residues. CDR1 SGHRS and CDR2 YFSETQ come from the germline V gene. With 4 bases clipped from V and 3 bases from J, the junction kept 7 bases outside the gene matches. DNA for the CDR3: TGCGCCAGCAGCACCTGGGACAGGGGTTACTACGAGCAGTACTTC. Translated, it gives CASSTWDRGYYEQYF.

This clonotype was picked up many times. The chain recombines TRBV6-2 or TRBV6-3 with TRBJ2-7, with no clear D. The length of the CDR3 is 14 residues. V dropped 5 bases and J dropped 2 bases, with 13 bases sitting between them. The germline V gene has CDR1 MNHEY and CDR2 SVGEGT. As DNA, the CDR3 is TGTGCCAGCAGTAGTGGTTCCACCCCCTACGAGCAGTACTTC. Its translation is CASSSGSTPYEQYF.

This clonotype was found many times. The genes are TRBV6-1 and TRBJ2-7; D is possibly TRBD2 (6 bases). Germline V CDR1 and CDR2: MNHNS, SASEGT. The CDR3 spans 13 residues. Deletions cut 6 bases from V and 3 bases from J, with 12 bases between. Here the CDR3 reads CASSYLAYYEQYF. Here the CDR3 DNA reads TGTGCCAGCAGCTATCTAGCGTACTACGAGCAGTACTTC.

The sample holds many counts of this clonotype. The V call is TRBV4-1, the J call TRBJ2-2; D remains unclear. The V gene lost 3 bases and the J gene lost 4 bases, with 9 bases spanning the gap. CDR3 size: 14 residues. CDR1 is MGHRA and CDR2 is YSYEKL in the germline V gene. CDR3 sequence: CASSHGRATGELFF. In DNA form, the CDR3 reads TGCGCCAGCAGCCACGGACGGGCCACCGGGGAGCTGTTTTTT.

In this sample, this clonotype turned up many times. The CDR3 DNA reads TGTGCCAGCAGCTTAGGTCCCAGCGGGGTTTACAATGAGCAGTTCTTC. Translating gives CASSLGPSGVYNEQFF. This chain connects TRBV13 to TRBJ2-1; 7 bases agree with TRBD2. V was clipped by 0 bases and J by 4 bases; unmatched bases: 6. This CDR3 has 16 amino acids. Germline CDR1 is PRHDT and CDR2 is FYEKMQ (reference sequence).

As to this clonotype: This may come from a read error, since a much larger clone is one base off. This chain joins TRBV2 and TRBJ2-5, with 7 bases matching TRBD1. Looked up from germline, CDR1 is SNHLY and CDR2 is FYNNEI. This CDR3 is built from 16 residues. The CDR3 sequence is CVSRGPGTERVRAQYF. The CDR3 DNA is TGTGTCAGCAGGGGACCCGGGACAGAGAGGGTTCGGGCCCAGTACTTC.